These 26 T cell receptor beta chains were sequenced from one sample in a study of blood T cell repertoires in COVID-19. Assay used: immunoSEQ multiplex PCR; TCRdb lists only in-frame clones, some missing. The sample shows 72,000 or so clones, roughly 82% of them seen only once. Sequencing was done on a sample of peripheral blood. The receptors derive from a man at least 80 years old with active COVID-19.

The gene calls are TRBV18 and TRBJ1-1; 9 bases are a match to TRBD1. Trimming at V came to 3 bases and at J to 2 bases, leaving 1 base not matched to a gene. The germline gives CDR1 KGHSH, CDR2 LQKENI. This CDR3 contains 14 residues. The CDR3 region is CASSPGQGNTEAFF. The CDR3 DNA reads TGTGCCAGCTCACCGGGACAGGGTAACACTGAAGCTTTCTTT.

This clone was found once. The chain uses TRBV28 and TRBJ1-2; D is uncertain. Trimming removed 2 bases at V and 3 bases at J, with 13 bases between. The CDR3 extends over 15 amino acids. The V gene's germline CDR1 is MDHEN and CDR2 SYDVKM. The CDR3 DNA sequence: TGTGCCAGCAGTTTAGAGGCAGGAGCGGACTATGGCTACACCTTC. Its translation: CASSLEAGADYGYTF.

The J gene is TRBJ2-5, the V gene TRBV28; D is perhaps TRBD1 (6 bases). CDR3 length: 14 amino acids. The germline V and J ends were trimmed by 7 bases and 3 bases, with 15 bases remaining between them. In germline, CDR1 is MDHEN, CDR2 SYDVKM. CDR3: CASTPSDREETQYF. The DNA for the CDR3 is TGTGCCAGCACCCCATCGGACAGAGAAGAGACCCAGTACTTC.

The chain carries TRBV7-9 and TRBJ2-5; tentatively, D is TRBD2 (5 bases). Trimming pared 1 base from V and 0 bases from J, leaving 6 bases between. The germline V gene encodes CDR1 SEHNR and CDR2 FQNEAQ (reference sequence). This CDR3 is built from 14 residues. The CDR3 loop reads CASSLGGYQETQYF. CDR3 DNA: TGTGCCAGCAGCTTAGGCGGGTACCAAGAGACCCAGTACTTC.

The chain has TRBV23-1 and TRBJ1-2, with 10 bases fitting TRBD1. TRBV23-1 is given ORF status, its function remaining uncertain. The CDR3 is 17 amino acids. V shed 3 bases, J shed 2 bases, and the junction held 9 bases outside the gene matches. The CDR3 nucleotides are TGCGCCAGCAGTCAGACAGGGGGCAATATCGCGAACTATGGCTACACCTTC. This codes for CASSQTGGNIANYGYTF.

The rearrangement links TRBV20-1 to TRBJ1-5, with D possibly matching TRBD1 (5 bases). In germline, CDR1 is DFQATT, CDR2 SNEGSKA (reference sequence). The CDR3 consists of 14 residues. Trimming pared 3 bases from V and 4 bases from J, leaving 13 bases between. This CDR3 reads CSASLGRENQPQHF. The CDR3 DNA reads TGCAGTGCTAGTTTGGGCAGGGAAAATCAGCCCCAGCATTTT.

The chain uses TRBV7-2 and TRBJ1-1, with 7 bases that match TRBD1. V dropped 2 bases and J dropped 1; count of bases not matched to a gene: 4. Germline values: CDR1 SGHTA, CDR2 FQGNSA. The CDR3 runs to 15 residues. The CDR3 nucleotides read TGTGCCAGCAGCTTACTCCGGACAGGGAACACTGAAGCTTTCTTT. This codes for CASSLLRTGNTEAFF.

This rearrangement joins TRBV7-2 to TRBJ2-4; D ambiguous. Trimming removed 0 bases at V and 0 bases at J, with 3 bases between. The CDR3 is 14 residues long. CDR1 and CDR2 (germline): SGHTA, FQGNSA. In DNA, the CDR3 is TGTGCCAGCAGCTTAGCACTAGCCAAAAACATTCAGTACTTC. Its translation is CASSLALAKNIQYF. Drawing the rest from reference TRBV7-2 and TRBJ2-4, the complete variable domain is GAGVSQSPSNKVTEKGKDVELRCDPISGHTALYWYRQSLGQGLEFLIYFQGNSAPDKSGLPSDRFSAERTGGSVSTLTIQRTQQEDSAVYLCASSLALAKNIQYFGAGTRLSVL.

This clone was seen once. V and J are TRBV19 and TRBJ1-1, with TRBD1 as a possible D gene (6 bases). Germline CDR1 is LNHDA and CDR2 is SQIVND (reference sequence). The CDR3 totals 14 residues. Trimming cost V 1 base and J 7 bases, with 13 bases left between them. Written as DNA, the CDR3 is TGTGCCAGTAGTATAGGATCACGGACAGTTGAAGCTTTCTTT. The encoded protein is CASSIGSRTVEAFF.

This chain links TRBV7-6 with TRBJ2-3, with 15 bases matching TRBD2. Germline V lookup: CDR1 SGHVS, CDR2 FNYEAQ. CDR3 size: 19 residues. V lost 2 bases to trimming and J lost 0 bases; unmatched junction nucleotides: 6. In DNA, the CDR3 is TGTGCCAGCAGCTTAAGGGGACTAGCGGGAGGAATGAGCACAGATACGCAGTATTTT. Translating it yields CASSLRGLAGGMSTDTQYF. The entire variable domain, with the rest obtained from reference TRBV7-6 and TRBJ2-3, is as follows: GAGVSQSPRYKVTKRGQDVALRCDPISGHVSLYWYRQALGQGPEFLTYFNYEAQQDKSGLPNDRFSAERPEGSISTLTIQRTEQRDSAMYRCASSLRGLAGGMSTDTQYFGPGTRLTVL.

The CDR3 region is CSAEGVNGYTF. The DNA of the CDR3 is TGCAGTGCTGAAGGGGTTAATGGCTACACCTTC. The rearrangement uses TRBV20-1 and TRBJ1-2; perhaps TRBD1 as D (5 bases). Trimming took off 5 bases at V and 6 bases at J, with 10 bases between the two ends. Germline V gene data show CDR1 as DFQATT and CDR2 as SNEGSKA (reference sequence). This CDR3 is built from 11 residues.

This sequence joins TRBV7-9 and TRBJ1-2, with 10 bases fitting TRBD1. J was trimmed by 6 bases and V by 5 bases; bases with no gene match: 6. Germline V gene sequence: CDR1 SEHNR, CDR2 FQNEAQ (reference sequence). The CDR3 covers 14 residues. The CDR3 loop reads CASSQEGTGDGYTF. In DNA form, the CDR3 reads TGTGCCAGCAGCCAAGAAGGGACAGGGGATGGCTACACCTTC.

The rearrangement uses TRBV2 and TRBJ1-4; D not resolved. V was clipped by 2 bases and J by 4 bases, with 5 bases between them. This CDR3 spans 13 amino acids. From germline, CDR1 is SNHLY and CDR2 FYNNEI. Here the CDR3 reads CASSEQINEKLFF. The CDR3 DNA reads as TGTGCCAGCAGTGAACAGATTAATGAAAAACTGTTTTTT.

The CDR3 loop reads CASSYSNGQPQHF. DNA for the CDR3: TGTGCCAGCAGTTATTCGAACGGGCAGCCCCAGCATTTT. The chain uses TRBV6-5 and TRBJ1-5, with D unclear. The V gene's germline CDR1 is MNHEY and CDR2 SVGAGI. Trimming took 3 bases from V and 7 from J, leaving 10 bases between them. This CDR3 has 13 residues.

This chain connects TRBV6-1 to TRBJ1-1; no clear D gene. Germline V gene data show CDR1 as MNHNS and CDR2 as SASEGT. Trimming took off 2 bases at V and 1 base at J, with 8 bases between the two ends. This CDR3 contains 14 residues. The CDR3 here is CASSETASNTEAFF. The CDR3, as DNA: TGTGCCAGCAGTGAAACAGCCTCGAACACTGAAGCTTTCTTT.

This chain links TRBV6-2 or TRBV6-3 with TRBJ2-1; TRBD2 matches 12 bases. Germline V gene sequence: CDR1 MNHEY, CDR2 SVGEGT. CDR3 size: 16 residues. V lost 2 bases and J lost 7; bases outside the gene matches: 6. CDR3 region: CASSYGGLAGRNEQFF. CDR3 nucleotides: TGTGCCAGCAGTTACGGGGGACTAGCGGGCCGGAATGAGCAGTTCTTC.

The rearrangement links TRBV10-3 to TRBJ2-7; the match to TRBD1 covers 10 bases. The CDR3 loop spans 13 amino acids. Per germline, CDR1 ENHRY and CDR2 SYGVKD. Trimming removed 9 bases from V and 5 bases from J; junction bases left unmatched: 7. DNA for the CDR3: TGTGCCATTGGGACAGGGGAGGTCGACGAGCAGTACTTC. Translation gives CAIGTGEVDEQYF.

This sequence joins TRBV7-8 and TRBJ1-1; D gene uncertain. V gave up 1 base and J gave up 7 bases, with 13 bases separating them. The CDR3 runs 14 residues. The germline gives CDR1 SGHVS, CDR2 FQNEAQ. The CDR3: CASSLVGGNLEAFF. The CDR3 bases are TGTGCCAGCAGCTTAGTCGGCGGAAATCTTGAAGCTTTCTTT.

This chain joins TRBV30 and TRBJ2-3; tentatively, D is TRBD1 (5 bases). The V and J ends lost 2 bases and 0 bases respectively, with 9 bases between them. CDR1 is GTSNPN and CDR2 is SVGIG in the germline V gene (reference sequence). This CDR3 has 14 amino acids. The CDR3 protein is CAWSKDSSTDTQYF. The CDR3 DNA sequence: TGTGCCTGGAGTAAAGACAGTAGCACAGATACGCAGTATTTT. The complete variable domain, with remaining parts taken from reference TRBV30 and TRBJ2-3, reads SQTIHQWPATLVQPVGSPLSLECTVEGTSNPNLYWYRQAAGRGLQLLFYSVGIGQISSEVPQNLSASRPQDRQFILSSKKLLLSDSGFYLCAWSKDSSTDTQYFGPGTRLTVL.

The rearrangement links TRBV19 to TRBJ2-5, with TRBD2 as a possible D gene (6 bases). Germline CDR1 is LNHDA and CDR2 is SQIVND (reference sequence). This CDR3 comprises 15 residues. Trimming stripped 7 bases from V and 0 bases from J, with 15 bases between. The CDR3 coding sequence is TGTGCCAGTAAGCGGTCTGGGGGGTACCAAGAGACCCAGTACTTC. Its translation is CASKRSGGYQETQYF.

The chain is built from TRBV3-1 (or the pseudogene TRBV3-2) and TRBJ1-1; D gene uncertain. The CDR3 is 13 amino acids. The V end was cut by 2 bases, the J end by 4 bases, with 8 bases between. Germline assignment: CDR1 LGHDT and CDR2 YNNKEL (reference sequence). CDR3 sequence reads: CASSQRRSTEAFF. The CDR3 DNA reads as TGTGCCAGCAGCCAACGGAGGAGCACTGAAGCTTTCTTT.

The rearrangement joins TRBV11-2 to TRBJ2-3; the D is unclear. Per germline, CDR1 SGHAT and CDR2 FQNNGV. The V and J ends lost 1 base and 5 bases respectively, with 7 bases between them. This CDR3 comprises 13 residues. The DNA of the CDR3 is TGTGCCAGCAGCTTAGGTCTAGAAGATACGCAGTATTTT. This translates into CASSLGLEDTQYF.

The V call is TRBV5-6, the J call TRBJ2-1; 15 bases are shared with TRBD2. J gave up 12 bases and V 1 base, and 8 bases lay outside the gene matches. CDR1 and CDR2 (germline): SGHDT, YYEEEE. The CDR3 is 16 residues long. The CDR3 is CASSLLGLAGGLGQFF. The CDR3 bases are TGTGCCAGCAGCTTGCTTGGACTAGCGGGAGGGCTCGGGCAGTTCTTC.

V usage is TRBV5-1 and J usage is TRBJ1-2; the D gene is possibly TRBD1 (5 bases). Germline CDR1 and CDR2: SGHRS and YFSETQ. V was clipped by 3 bases and J by 7 bases, with 22 bases between them. The CDR3 is 16 residues long. The CDR3 sequence is CASSSDPTGRQGGYTF. The CDR3, as DNA: TGCGCCAGCAGCTCTGATCCTACCGGGAGGCAGGGTGGCTACACCTTC.

V is TRBV7-2 and J is TRBJ2-3, with TRBD2 matching 8 bases. The CDR3 sequence is 16 residues long. CDR1 SGHTA and CDR2 FQGNSA come from the germline V gene. The V segment lost 6 bases and the J segment 6 bases; nucleotides outside the gene matches: 14. The CDR3 DNA reads TGTGCCAGCAGAAGCGGGACTAGGGGTTGGGAGGATACGCAGTATTTT. Translating it yields CASRSGTRGWEDTQYF.

The chain has TRBV7-6 and TRBJ2-5, with D possibly being TRBD2 (5 bases). This CDR3 is built from 17 residues. V was pared by 0 bases and J by 4 bases, with 18 bases between. CDR1 is SGHVS and CDR2 is FNYEAQ in the germline V gene. The CDR3 DNA reads TGTGCCAGCAGCTTAGCCCGTGGGGTCCTACGGGGAGAGACCCAGTACTTC. This translates into CASSLARGVLRGETQYF.